The 22 T cell receptor beta chains below come from one sample, sequenced in a study of Ad26.COV2.S vaccination and SARS-CoV-2 variants. Described treatment: some 20 received Ad26.COV2.S at low or high dose, single or two shots; roughly five received placebo; per-sample allocation not given. At day 63 after the first vaccine or placebo injection, samples were drawn. The table came from immunoSEQ multiplex PCR; TCRdb's copy has only in-frame clones and leaves some out. This sample has 200,000 to 300,000 clones, with 70% to 90% found just once. The sequenced sample was peripheral blood, obtained in a trial of Ad26.COV2.S vaccine versus placebo. The origin of the receptors is a person between 18 and 60 years old who received the Ad26.COV2.S COVID-19 vaccine or a placebo.

The rearrangement uses TRBV18 and TRBJ1-5; 11 bases are a match to TRBD1. The V and J ends lost 3 bases and 6 bases, in that order; junction bases with no gene match: 7. The V gene's germline CDR1 is KGHSH and CDR2 LQKENI. The CDR3 has 16 amino acids. This CDR3 is CASSPTGQGASQPQHF. The CDR3 bases are TGTGCCAGCTCACCGACAGGACAGGGGGCCAGTCAGCCCCAGCATTTT.

The chain uses TRBV24-1 and TRBJ1-4; D possibly corresponds to TRBD1 (5 bases). CDR1 and CDR2 from the germline V gene are KGHDR and SFDVKD. Trimming removed 4 bases from V and 4 bases from J, with 6 bases in between. CDR3 length: 13 residues. CDR3: CATSDRDNEKLFF. The CDR3 DNA follows: TGTGCCACCAGTGACAGGGATAATGAAAAACTGTTTTTT.

The sample holds one count of this clone. The chain has TRBV20-1 and TRBJ2-1, with 8 positions matching TRBD1. Germline values: CDR1 DFQATT, CDR2 SNEGSKA (reference sequence). V lost 6 bases, J lost 15 bases, and 7 bases stayed unmatched. The CDR3 spans 10 residues. This CDR3 reads CSALGQDLFF. The CDR3, as DNA: TGCAGTGCCCTGGGACAGGACCTGTTCTTC.

V gene TRBV5-1 combines with J gene TRBJ2-7; the match to TRBD2 covers 14 bases. From germline, CDR1 is SGHRS and CDR2 YFSETQ. There are 15 residues in the CDR3. V was pared by 5 bases and J by 5 bases, with 6 bases of the junction left unmatched. The CDR3 DNA is TGCGCCAGCAGTCGACTAGCGGGAGGGAGTAACGAGCAGTACTTC. It yields the protein CASSRLAGGSNEQYF.

The V and J genes are TRBV28 and TRBJ1-6, with 9 bases fitting TRBD1. Germline V CDR1 and CDR2: MDHEN, SYDVKM. V gave up 4 bases and J gave up 1 base; unmatched junction bases: 11. CDR3 length: 19 amino acids. CDR3 in amino acids: CASSSLGTGHESYNSPLHF. The CDR3 region has the DNA TGTGCCAGCAGTTCTTTGGGGACAGGGCATGAATCCTATAATTCACCCCTCCACTTT. The full variable domain, in which reference TRBV28 and TRBJ1-6 provide the parts outside the CDR3, is DVKVTQSSRYLVKRTGEKVFLECVQDMDHENMFWYRQDPGLGLRLIYFSYDVKMKEKGDIPEGYSVSREKKERFSLILESASTNQTSMYLCASSSLGTGHESYNSPLHFGNGTRLTVT.

This sequence joins TRBV19 and TRBJ2-2; D may be TRBD1 (6 bases). Germline V gene sequence: CDR1 LNHDA, CDR2 SQIVND (reference sequence). The CDR3 length is 13 residues. Between the trimmed V and J ends, which lost 5 bases and 5 bases, there was a span of 9 bases. In nucleotides, the CDR3 is TGTGCCAGTAGTTCCAGGGGTACCGGGGAGCTGTTTTTT. This encodes CASSSRGTGELFF.

The J gene is TRBJ2-3, the V gene TRBV11-1; TRBD1 aligns across 11 bases. Germline CDR1 reads SGHAT; CDR2 reads FQDESV (reference sequence). This CDR3 is 16 amino acids long. With V trimmed by 2 bases and J by 6 bases, 7 bases remained unmatched. In DNA, the CDR3 is TGTGCCAGCAGCTTATACGGACAGGGGGCAGGGGATACGCAGTATTTT. It is translated as CASSLYGQGAGDTQYF.

This clone was counted a few times. CDR3 in DNA: TGTGCCAGCAGTCCCTACTTGACTAGAGTCACAAAGGGTGGGTACGAGCAGTACTTC. It codes for CASSPYLTRVTKGGYEQYF. The chain has TRBV28 and TRBJ2-7; tentatively, D is TRBD2 (6 bases). V was cut by 5 bases and J by 4 bases, with 30 bases left in between. The CDR3 loop spans 19 amino acids. Germline values: CDR1 MDHEN, CDR2 SYDVKM. Full variable domain (outside the CDR3, taken from reference TRBV28 and TRBJ2-7): DVKVTQSSRYLVKRTGEKVFLECVQDMDHENMFWYRQDPGLGLRLIYFSYDVKMKEKGDIPEGYSVSREKKERFSLILESASTNQTSMYLCASSPYLTRVTKGGYEQYFGPGTRLTVT.

This clone appeared once. The genes are TRBV12-3 or TRBV12-4 and TRBJ2-5; tentatively, D is TRBD2 (5 bases). This CDR3 is built from 12 residues. The V end lost 3 bases, the J end lost 7 bases, and 9 bases lay between the germline ends. This CDR3 reads CASSLGRGTQYF. The CDR3 bases are TGTGCCAGCAGTTTGGGCCGGGGGACCCAGTACTTC.

J is TRBJ1-4 and V is TRBV6-2 or TRBV6-3; D is undetermined. This CDR3 comprises 13 residues. CDR1 is MNHEY, CDR2 SVGEGT, per germline. V was cut by 2 bases and J by 4 bases, with 5 bases left in between. For the CDR3, the DNA is TGTGCCAGCAGTTACCGTGGTAATGAAAAACTGTTTTTT. Protein product: CASSYRGNEKLFF.

The rearrangement joins TRBV28 to TRBJ1-2; D possibly corresponds to TRBD1 (5 bases). This CDR3 comprises 16 residues. Germline CDR1 is MDHEN and CDR2 is SYDVKM. V shed 5 bases and J shed 0 bases, with 16 bases lying between them. CDR3 loop: CASSKLMDTTNYGYTF. Here the CDR3 DNA reads TGTGCCAGCAGTAAACTCATGGACACCACTAACTATGGCTACACCTTC.

The rearrangement joins TRBV5-6 to TRBJ1-1; possibly TRBD1 for D (5 bases). CDR1 is SGHDT, CDR2 YYEEEE, per germline. The CDR3 extends over 14 amino acids. Trimming took 2 bases from V and 4 from J, leaving 12 bases between them. The CDR3 loop is CASSFRGLGTEAFF. The CDR3 DNA is TGTGCCAGCAGCTTTAGGGGATTGGGCACTGAAGCTTTCTTT.

The chain couples TRBV19 to TRBJ2-2; D is unclear. This CDR3 has 15 residues. The germline gives CDR1 LNHDA, CDR2 SQIVND (reference sequence). Trimming took off 11 bases at V and 4 bases at J, with 20 bases between the two ends. The CDR3 nucleotides read TGTGCCTGCAAGGAAAACGGGTACCCCACCGGGGAGCTGTTTTTT. It is translated as CACKENGYPTGELFF.

The genes are TRBV2 and TRBJ2-1; D might be TRBD2 (7 bases). Germline V CDR1 and CDR2: SNHLY, FYNNEI. The V end was cut by 8 bases, the J end by 6 bases, with 14 bases between. This CDR3 has 13 residues. CDR3 nucleotides: TGTGCCAGCGGGGGGGACAACTTCAATGAGCAGTTCTTC. Translated, it gives CASGGDNFNEQFF. Looking up the rest from reference TRBV2 and TRBJ2-1 gives the full variable domain: EPEVTQTPSHQVTQMGQEVILRCVPISNHLYFYWYRQILGQKVEFLVSFYNNEISEKSEIFDDQFSVERPDGSNFTLKIRSTKLEDSAMYFCASGGDNFNEQFFGPGTRLTVL.

The CDR3 DNA is TGCGCCAGCAGCCAAGGGACTGTTCATGGCTACACCTTC. It is translated as CASSQGTVHGYTF. This chain joins TRBV4-3 and TRBJ1-2; D is unresolved. This CDR3 region has 13 residues. V lost 1 base to trimming and J lost 6 bases, with 9 bases between them. Germline V CDR1 and CDR2: LGHNA, YSLEER.

This rearrangement joins TRBV15 to TRBJ2-7, with TRBD2 matching 11 bases. The ends lost 3 bases at V and 10 bases at J; junction bases unmatched: 8. The germline V gene has CDR1 LNHNV and CDR2 YYDKDF (reference sequence). There are 14 residues in the CDR3. CDR3 loop: CATSSISGRAYQYF. The CDR3, as DNA: TGTGCCACCAGCAGCATTAGCGGGAGGGCCTACCAGTACTTC.

V is TRBV30 and J is TRBJ1-3; D call uncertain. V was trimmed by 2 bases and J by 0 bases, leaving 14 bases between them. The CDR3 totals 16 residues. CDR1 is GTSNPN, CDR2 SVGIG, per germline (reference sequence). CDR3 sequence: CAWSTRGLSSGNTIYF. CDR3 DNA: TGTGCCTGGAGTACCCGAGGGCTAAGCTCTGGAAACACCATATATTTT.

The V and J genes are TRBV4-1 and TRBJ2-1; TRBD2 aligns across 10 bases. V lost 1 base to trimming and J lost 9 bases; unmatched junction nucleotides: 6. The CDR3 has 15 amino acids. In germline, CDR1 is MGHRA, CDR2 YSYEKL. CDR3 loop: CASSQGLAGLGEQFF. CDR3 sequence (DNA): TGCGCCAGCAGCCAAGGACTAGCGGGTCTTGGTGAGCAGTTCTTC.

The chain has TRBV19 and TRBJ1-2; D ambiguous. Germline V CDR1 and CDR2: LNHDA, SQIVND (reference sequence). Trimming pared 3 bases from V and 7 bases from J, leaving 18 bases between. The CDR3 sequence is 15 residues long. CDR3 residues: CASSIRTAGGSGYTF. The CDR3 DNA reads TGTGCCAGTAGTATCCGCACCGCCGGAGGGTCTGGCTACACCTTC.

This chain joins TRBV4-3 and TRBJ2-3, with D perhaps TRBD2 (5 bases). Germline values: CDR1 LGHNA, CDR2 YSLEER. Trimming cost V 4 bases and J 2 bases, with 13 bases left between them. This CDR3 is 15 amino acids long. The DNA for the CDR3 is TGCGCCAGCAGCCCCTCTGGCGGACTCACAGATACGCAGTATTTT. It specifies CASSPSGGLTDTQYF.

The chain employs TRBV11-2 and TRBJ1-2; D is unclear. Germline loops: CDR1 SGHAT, CDR2 FQNNGV. The CDR3 loop spans 17 amino acids. V shed 2 bases and J shed 3 bases, with 19 bases lying between them. CDR3 bases: TGTGCCAGCAGCTTATCCCTACTGGCGAGGATTGACTATGGCTACACCTTC. It translates to CASSLSLLARIDYGYTF.

V usage is TRBV5-1 and J usage is TRBJ1-3; D is ambiguous. Per germline, CDR1 SGHRS and CDR2 YFSETQ. Trimming took off 6 bases at V and 0 bases at J, with 10 bases between the two ends. This CDR3 has 14 residues. This CDR3 reads CASKPGHSGNTIYF. The CDR3 nucleotides read TGCGCCAGCAAGCCGGGCCACTCTGGAAACACCATATATTTT. Together with reference TRBV5-1 and TRBJ1-3, the CDR3 gives the full variable domain: KAGVTQTPRYLIKTRGQQVTLSCSPISGHRSVSWYQQTPGQGLQFLFEYFSETQRNKGNFPGRFSGRQFSNSRSEMNVSTLELGDSALYLCASKPGHSGNTIYFGEGSWLTVV.